A selection of T cell receptor beta chains follows, all from one sample in a study of blood T cell repertoires in COVID-19. The data were produced by immunoSEQ multiplex PCR, yet TCRdb's version contains in-frame clones alone and is incomplete. Found here are approximately 62,000 clones, under 85% of them singletons; the top ten hold about 6%. The sequenced sample consisted of peripheral blood. The origin of the receptors is a woman between 45 and 60 years old with active or convalescent COVID-19. Both conserved end residues are part of each CDR3. The order of the fields is J gene, D gene, V gene, clone size, CDR3 DNA, CDR3 protein. The D gene is left open where the match is weak. For some rows the clone size is stated as once, few or many, or as a class when expanded; others skip it.

j_call: TRBJ1-3
d_call: TRBD1
v_call: TRBV29-1
clone_size: once
cdr3_nt: TGCAGCGGAAGCCGACCTTCCGGGACAGTTACTGGAAACACCATATATTTT
cdr3_aa: CSGSRPSGTVTGNTIYF

j_call: TRBJ1-1
d_call: NA
v_call: TRBV4-2
clone_size: once
cdr3_nt: TGTGCCAGCAGCCAGGTCAGGCTTAACACTGAAGCTTTCTTT
cdr3_aa: CASSQVRLNTEAFF

j_call: TRBJ1-1
d_call: NA
v_call: TRBV9
clone_size: few
cdr3_nt: TGTGCCAGCGGCGCGGGCACTGAAGCTTTCTTT
cdr3_aa: CASGAGTEAFF

j_call: TRBJ1-1
d_call: TRBD1
v_call: TRBV9
clone_size: NA
cdr3_nt: TGTGCCAGCAGCCTCCAACCAGACAGGGCTGAAGCTTTCTTT
cdr3_aa: CASSLQPDRAEAFF

j_call: TRBJ2-1
d_call: TRBD2
v_call: TRBV6-2/TRBV6-3
clone_size: large
cdr3_nt: TGTGCCAGCAGTTACTCGATCACTAGCGGGGGGTTAAATGAGCAGTTCTTC
cdr3_aa: CASSYSITSGGLNEQFF

j_call: TRBJ2-5
d_call: TRBD2
v_call: TRBV2
clone_size: NA
cdr3_nt: TGTGCCAGCAGTGATTCAGGCGGGGGGTTCCAAGAGACCCAGTACTTC
cdr3_aa: CASSDSGGGFQETQYF

j_call: TRBJ2-2
d_call: NA
v_call: TRBV18
clone_size: NA
cdr3_nt: TGTGCCAGCTCACCCGGAGGGAACACCGGGGAGCTGTTTTTT
cdr3_aa: CASSPGGNTGELFF

j_call: TRBJ1-2
d_call: NA
v_call: TRBV19
clone_size: NA
cdr3_nt: TGTGCCAGTACCCTGCAGGGCCTGGGCTATGGCTACACCTTC
cdr3_aa: CASTLQGLGYGYTF

j_call: TRBJ1-2
d_call: TRBD1
v_call: TRBV28
clone_size: NA
cdr3_nt: TGTGCTACGCTGTCCGGCCCGCACACAGGGGGCGCGGGCTACACCTTC
cdr3_aa: CATLSGPHTGGAGYTF

j_call: TRBJ2-2
d_call: NA
v_call: TRBV18
clone_size: NA
cdr3_nt: TGTGCCAGCTCACCGATCCCCGGACTCCTCGCGAACACCGGGGAGCTGTTTTTT
cdr3_aa: CASSPIPGLLANTGELFF

j_call: TRBJ1-1
d_call: NA
v_call: TRBV5-1
clone_size: many
cdr3_nt: TGCGCCAGCAGCTTGGACAGCTCGAACACTGAAGCTTTCTTT
cdr3_aa: CASSLDSSNTEAFF

j_call: TRBJ1-5
d_call: NA
v_call: TRBV27
clone_size: NA
cdr3_nt: TGTGCCAGCAATCTAGACAGGCATAGCAATCAGCCCCAGCATTTT
cdr3_aa: CASNLDRHSNQPQHF

j_call: TRBJ2-1
d_call: NA
v_call: TRBV9
clone_size: NA
cdr3_nt: TGTGCCAGCAGCGTAGAGCTGCAGGGCTACAATGAGCAGTTCTTC
cdr3_aa: CASSVELQGYNEQFF

j_call: TRBJ2-7
d_call: TRBD2
v_call: TRBV6-2/TRBV6-3
clone_size: NA
cdr3_nt: TGTGCCAGCAGTTACCCCGGACTAGCGGTACTCTCCTACGAGCAGTACTTC
cdr3_aa: CASSYPGLAVLSYEQYF

j_call: TRBJ1-4
d_call: TRBD1
v_call: TRBV30
clone_size: NA
cdr3_nt: TGTGCCTGGAGTACCGGGACAGGAGGAAAACTGTTTTTT
cdr3_aa: CAWSTGTGGKLFF

j_call: TRBJ1-2
d_call: TRBD1
v_call: TRBV10-3
clone_size: once
cdr3_nt: TGTGCCATCAGTTTTCCGGGACAGGGGAGGGGCTACACCTTC
cdr3_aa: CAISFPGQGRGYTF

j_call: TRBJ1-2
d_call: NA
v_call: TRBV5-4
clone_size: NA
cdr3_nt: TGTGCCAGCAGCTTGGAGAGGCAAAACTATGGCTACACCTTC
cdr3_aa: CASSLERQNYGYTF

j_call: TRBJ2-1
d_call: TRBD1
v_call: TRBV7-2
clone_size: few
cdr3_nt: TGTGCCAGCAGGGAGAGGGGGCCTTACAATGAGCAGTTCTTC
cdr3_aa: CASRERGPYNEQFF

j_call: TRBJ2-1
d_call: TRBD2
v_call: TRBV4-3
clone_size: NA
cdr3_nt: TGCGCCAGCAGCCTGGAGGCTAGCGGGAGAGGCTACAATGAGCAGTTCTTC
cdr3_aa: CASSLEASGRGYNEQFF

j_call: TRBJ1-2
d_call: NA
v_call: TRBV6-6
clone_size: once
cdr3_nt: TGTGCCAGCAGTAAGCAGGGAACGGATGGCTACACCTTC
cdr3_aa: CASSKQGTDGYTF

j_call: TRBJ1-1
d_call: TRBD1
v_call: TRBV6-2/TRBV6-3
clone_size: NA
cdr3_nt: TGTGCCAGCAGCCAGGGGGCAGTAGGCACTGAAGCTTTCTTT
cdr3_aa: CASSQGAVGTEAFF

j_call: TRBJ1-1
d_call: NA
v_call: TRBV27
clone_size: few
cdr3_nt: TGTGCCAGCAGTGAGGGACAATTGAACACTGAAGCTTTCTTT
cdr3_aa: CASSEGQLNTEAFF

j_call: TRBJ2-1
d_call: NA
v_call: TRBV6-2/TRBV6-3
clone_size: few
cdr3_nt: TGTGCCAGCAGTCCCCACATCGTACTACTTTACAATGAGCAGTTCTTC
cdr3_aa: CASSPHIVLLYNEQFF

j_call: TRBJ2-7
d_call: NA
v_call: TRBV27
clone_size: few
cdr3_nt: TGTGCCAGCAGTTTATCCCTCTCCTACGAGCAGTACTTC
cdr3_aa: CASSLSLSYEQYF

j_call: TRBJ1-2
d_call: NA
v_call: TRBV10-3
clone_size: NA
cdr3_nt: TGTGCCATCAGTGAGTCGACTAGGCTTAACTATGGCTACACCTTC
cdr3_aa: CAISESTRLNYGYTF

j_call: TRBJ1-2
d_call: NA
v_call: TRBV7-2
clone_size: NA
cdr3_nt: TGTGCCAGCAGTGAGGTTAACTATGGCTACACCTTC
cdr3_aa: CASSEVNYGYTF

j_call: TRBJ1-1
d_call: NA
v_call: TRBV7-2
clone_size: NA
cdr3_nt: TGTGCCAGCAGCTTAGGGTGGAGAGGGAACACTGAAGCTTTCTTT
cdr3_aa: CASSLGWRGNTEAFF

j_call: TRBJ2-1
d_call: TRBD2
v_call: TRBV5-1
clone_size: NA
cdr3_nt: TGCGCCAGCAGCCCCCTAGTACTAGCGGGAGGGGTGAGTGAGCAGTTCTTC
cdr3_aa: CASSPLVLAGGVSEQFF

j_call: TRBJ1-6
d_call: TRBD1
v_call: TRBV5-1
clone_size: NA
cdr3_nt: TGCGCCAGCAGCTTGTACCCAGGGACAGGGGATTCACCCCTCCACTTT
cdr3_aa: CASSLYPGTGDSPLHF

j_call: TRBJ2-7
d_call: NA
v_call: TRBV2
clone_size: NA
cdr3_nt: TGTGCCAGCAGTGATAGTCTAGCCCCCTACGAGCAGTACTTC
cdr3_aa: CASSDSLAPYEQYF

j_call: TRBJ1-1
d_call: NA
v_call: TRBV14
clone_size: NA
cdr3_nt: TGTGCCAGCAGCCAAGTACAGGGACAAACTGAAGCTTTCTTT
cdr3_aa: CASSQVQGQTEAFF

j_call: TRBJ2-3
d_call: TRBD2
v_call: TRBV5-1
clone_size: once
cdr3_nt: TGCGCCAGCAGCCGAACTAGCGGAGGGGCAGATACGCAGTATTTT
cdr3_aa: CASSRTSGGADTQYF

j_call: TRBJ2-1
d_call: TRBD2
v_call: TRBV6-1
clone_size: once
cdr3_nt: TGTGCCAGCAGTGCTCGGCCACCGGGCGGGAGGGGGGACAATGAGCAGTTCTTC
cdr3_aa: CASSARPPGGRGDNEQFF